The rows below give T cell receptor beta chains drawn from one sample of a study of CD8 T cells in ankylosing spondylitis. MiXCR was run by TCRdb on the 5' RACE reads, yielding one entry per CDR3 protein. Among 150,000 or so distinct CDR3 sequences, roughly 12% were seen once, and the ten largest hold about 29%. The sequenced sample was blood, either unsorted or a sorted T cell fraction (not recorded which). These receptors were obtained from a male donor with ankylosing spondylitis or in good health (not recorded which). Both conserved end residues are part of each CDR3. The order of the fields is D gene, J gene, clone size, V gene, CDR3 protein, CDR3 DNA. D genes are given only for firm matches. Clone size appears in some rows only: once, few, many, or a class for an expanded clone.

NA,TRBJ2-3,many,TRBV12-3/TRBV12-4,CASSLGVETDTQYF,TGTGCCAGCAGTTTAGGGGTCGAGACAGATACGCAGTATTTT
NA,TRBJ2-3,few,TRBV5-6,CASSTGTPPADTQYF,TGTGCCAGCAGCACCGGGACTCCGCCGGCGGATACGCAGTATTTT
TRBD2,TRBJ2-1,many,TRBV11-2,CASSFSGRAGNEQFF,TGTGCCAGCAGTTTTAGCGGGAGGGCGGGCAATGAGCAGTTCTTC
TRBD2,TRBJ2-2,few,TRBV7-9,CASSLHPRAGGTGELFF,TGTGCCAGCAGCTTACACCCGAGAGCGGGAGGGACCGGGGAGCTGTTTTTT
TRBD1,TRBJ1-1,many,TRBV27,CASSFTGVRENTEAFF,TGTGCCAGCAGTTTCACAGGGGTAAGGGAGAACACTGAAGCTTTCTTT
NA,TRBJ2-2,many,TRBV20-1,CSAIGGETGELFF,TGCAGTGCTATCGGAGGAGAGACCGGGGAGCTGTTTTTT
NA,TRBJ2-7,many,TRBV5-5,CASSGQGTTSYEQYF,TGTGCCAGCAGCGGGCAGGGAACTACCTCCTACGAGCAGTACTTC
NA,TRBJ2-5,many,TRBV29-1,CSVVVLETQYF,TGCAGCGTTGTTGTCTTAGAGACCCAGTACTTC
NA,TRBJ1-5,many,TRBV4-1,CASSQDNQPQHF,TGCGCCAGCAGTCAGGACAATCAGCCCCAGCATTTT
NA,TRBJ2-6,NA,TRBV4-2,CASSQEFRGPGANVLTF,TGTGCCAGCAGCCAAGAATTCCGGGGGCCTGGGGCCAACGTCCTGACTTTC
TRBD2,TRBJ2-1,many,TRBV24-1,CATSDGTNSFGQFF,TGTGCCACCAGTGATGGGACTAATTCTTTTGGGCAGTTCTTC
NA,TRBJ2-1,few,TRBV21-1,CASSCRKQGSEDNEQFF,TGTGCCAGCAGCTGCCGAAAGCAGGGGTCAGAGGACAATGAGCAGTTCTTC
NA,TRBJ2-3,few,TRBV25-1,CASSGGGGGRTDTQYF,TGTGCCAGCAGTGGTGGGGGAGGCGGGCGCACAGATACGCAGTATTTT
TRBD1,TRBJ1-5,few,TRBV5-1,CASSPGGESNQPQHF,TGCGCCAGCAGCCCAGGGGGCGAGAGCAATCAGCCCCAGCATTTT
NA,TRBJ1-2,many,TRBV3-1,CASSQDPSLGGGYTF,TGTGCCAGCAGCCAAGATCCGAGCCTTGGGGGTGGCTACACCTTC
NA,TRBJ2-5,NA,TRBV2,CASLGQQETQYF,TGTGCCAGTCTGGGACAACAAGAGACCCAGTACTTC
TRBD1,TRBJ1-2,few,TRBV5-4,CASSRTGEGYTF,TGTGCCAGCAGCCGGACAGGGGAAGGCTACACCTTC
TRBD1,TRBJ1-5,NA,TRBV6-1,CASRGDRGSNQPQHF,TGTGCCAGCAGGGGGGACAGGGGGAGTAATCAGCCCCAGCATTTT
TRBD1,TRBJ1-1,few,TRBV5-1,CASSWGGTGPEAFF,TGCGCCAGCAGCTGGGGGGGGACAGGGCCTGAAGCTTTCTTT
NA,TRBJ2-2,few,TRBV7-2,CASSITSPTGELFF,TGTGCCAGCAGCATTACTAGTCCCACCGGGGAGCTGTTTTTT
TRBD2,TRBJ2-7,many,TRBV12-3/TRBV12-4,CASSLASGGYEQYF,TGTGCCAGCAGTTTAGCTAGCGGGGGGTACGAGCAGTACTTC
NA,TRBJ1-6,many,TRBV25-1,CASSESDSPNSPLHF,TGTGCCAGCAGTGAATCGGACAGTCCAAATTCACCCCTCCACTTT
NA,TRBJ2-7,few,TRBV20-1,CSANPGGGTGLYEQYF,TGCAGTGCTAATCCCGGCGGCGGGACCGGCCTCTACGAGCAGTACTTC
TRBD1,TRBJ2-7,many,TRBV12-3/TRBV12-4,CASRTGQYEQYF,TGTGCCAGCAGGACGGGACAGTACGAGCAGTACTTC
TRBD1,TRBJ1-5,many,TRBV6-1,CASSSRDRGSNQPQHF,TGTGCCAGCAGCTCGAGGGACAGGGGGAGCAATCAGCCCCAGCATTTT
TRBD2,TRBJ2-3,NA,TRBV29-1,CSVVGGSGGTGTQYF,TGCAGCGTTGTAGGCGGGAGTGGGGGAACAGGTACGCAGTATTTT
TRBD1,TRBJ2-1,many,TRBV12-3/TRBV12-4,CASSPTGGIRNEQFF,TGTGCCAGCAGTCCGACAGGGGGCATTAGAAATGAGCAGTTCTTC
NA,TRBJ2-1,few,TRBV7-7,CASSLVRAVQFF,TGTGCCAGCAGCTTAGTCAGGGCTGTGCAGTTCTTC